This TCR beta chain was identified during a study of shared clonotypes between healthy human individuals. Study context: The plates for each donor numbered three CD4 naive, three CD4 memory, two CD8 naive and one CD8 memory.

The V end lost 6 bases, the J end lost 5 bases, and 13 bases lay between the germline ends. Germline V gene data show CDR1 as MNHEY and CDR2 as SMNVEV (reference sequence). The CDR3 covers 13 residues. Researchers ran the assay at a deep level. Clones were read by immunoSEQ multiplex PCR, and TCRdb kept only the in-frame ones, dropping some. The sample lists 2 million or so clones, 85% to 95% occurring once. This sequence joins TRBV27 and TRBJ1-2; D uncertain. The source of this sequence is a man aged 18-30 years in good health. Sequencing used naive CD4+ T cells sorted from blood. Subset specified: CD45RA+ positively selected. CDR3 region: CASRFSGLYGYTF. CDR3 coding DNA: TGTGCCAGCAGGTTCTCCGGCCTTTATGGCTACACCTTC.